Listed here are 23 T cell receptor beta chains from one sample, sequenced in a study of regulatory T cells in long-lasting Graves disease. For TCR beta, libraries came from iRepertoire HTBI primers and Arm-PCR of CDR3 regions. TCRdb processed the multiplex PCR reads anew with MiXCR; each CDR3 protein has one entry. The data show some 240,000 distinct CDR3 sequences, with approximately 18% seen just once and 10% to 15% held by the top ten. The time point here: newly diagnosed GD, antithyroid drugs for less than 3 months. PBMCs provided the RNA from which the TCR library was made. In addition, the sample was reused for a study of T cells in Graves' hyperthyroidism and ophthalmopathy.

Sequencing was performed on peripheral blood mononuclear cells (PBMCs), taken at new diagnosis, from a patient treated with antithyroid drugs. The receptors here all came from a woman aged 30 to 39 with Graves disease.

With respect to this clonotype: A far bigger clonotype differs at one base, so this is likely a read error. The gene calls are TRBV9 and TRBJ1-5; 7 bases match TRBD1. V lost 3 bases, J lost 7 bases, and 7 bases stayed unmatched. The CDR3 totals 14 residues. From germline, CDR1 is SGDLS and CDR2 YYNGEE. This CDR3 reads CASSAATGEQPQHF. CDR3 DNA: TGTGCCAGCAGCGCGGCTACAGGGGAACAGCCCCAGCATTTT.

This clonotype showed up many times. V gene TRBV12-3 or TRBV12-4 combines with J gene TRBJ2-3, with 8 bases lining up with TRBD2. The V and J ends lost 5 bases and 5 bases, in that order; junction bases with no gene match: 6. The CDR3 extends over 14 amino acids. CDR3 coding DNA: TGTGCCAGCAGTAACGGGGGGGCGGGAGATACGCAGTATTTT. Protein: CASSNGGAGDTQYF.

This clonotype has ten or more counts. The chain combines TRBV7-9 with TRBJ2-1; D is unclear. The CDR3 is 15 amino acids. Germline V gene sequence: CDR1 SEHNR, CDR2 FQNEAQ (reference sequence). V lost 5 bases and J lost 2, with 13 bases in between. The DNA for the CDR3 is TGTGCCAGCAGCCTCTATCCTCCCCCCTACAATGAGCAGTTCTTC. Its translation is CASSLYPPPYNEQFF.

Here the CDR3 DNA reads TGTGCCAGCAGCTTATTTCGGCTCCACAAACTCCAAGAGACCCAGTACTTC. Translation: CASSLFRLHKLQETQYF. The V call is TRBV11-2, the J call TRBJ2-5, with unresolved D. Trimming cost V 2 bases and J 1 base, with 17 bases left between them. This CDR3 region has 17 residues. CDR1 is SGHAT and CDR2 is FQNNGV in the germline V gene.

Details on this clonotype: A much larger clone differs from this one at a single base, so this may be a read error. The chain uses TRBV5-4 and TRBJ1-2; 7 bases match TRBD1. The CDR3 contains 13 residues. Trimming took 4 bases from V and 2 from J; bases not matched to a gene: 2. Per the germline V gene, CDR1 is SGHNT and CDR2 is YYREEE (reference sequence). CDR3 in DNA: TGTGCCAGCAGCGGGGACAGCAACTATGGCTACACCTTC. Its protein product is CASSGDSNYGYTF.

As regards this clonotype: Given a far larger clone just one base away, this is likely a sequencing read error. The chain uses TRBV30 and TRBJ2-1, with D possibly being TRBD1 or TRBD2 (5 bases each). Near its end, the DNA agrees better with TRBJ2-5, so the J call may be wrong. The V gene's germline CDR1 is GTSNPN and CDR2 SVGIG (reference sequence). This CDR3 is built from 16 residues. CDR3 DNA: TGTGCCTGGAGTGTTGGTTTGAGGGGTCTTCAAGTGACCCAGTACTTC. Its protein product is CAWSVGLRGLQVTQYF.

At least ten counts were recorded for this clonotype. This sequence joins TRBV13 and TRBJ2-5; possible D gene TRBD1, 6 bases. Trimming removed 1 base at V and 2 bases at J, with 14 bases between. Germline CDR1 is PRHDT and CDR2 is FYEKMQ (reference sequence). CDR3 length: 16 residues. The CDR3 DNA reads as TGTGCCAGCAGCTTAGCCTGGGACAAAGAGCAAGAGACCCAGTACTTC. Translated: CASSLAWDKEQETQYF.

This clonotype was detected ten times or more. The chain recombines TRBV18 with TRBJ2-4; D is perhaps TRBD2 (5 bases). The CDR3 runs to 15 residues. V was shortened by 3 bases and J by 1 base, with 10 bases between the two germline ends. Germline V gives CDR1 KGHSH, CDR2 LQKENI. This CDR3 is CASSPTTWAKNIQYF. In DNA, the CDR3 is TGTGCCAGCTCACCGACTACGTGGGCCAAAAACATTCAGTACTTC. The full variable domain, in which reference TRBV18 and TRBJ2-4 provide the parts outside the CDR3, is NAGVMQNPRHLVRRRGQEARLRCSPMKGHSHVYWYRQLPEEGLKFMVYLQKENIIDESGMPKERFSAEFPKEGPSILRIQQVVRGDSAAYFCASSPTTWAKNIQYFGAGTRLSVL.

This clonotype occurred many times. This sequence joins TRBV7-9 and TRBJ1-5, with 7 bases that match TRBD1. The trim removed 3 bases at V and 6 bases at J, leaving 5 bases unmatched. Per germline, CDR1 SEHNR and CDR2 FQNEAQ (reference sequence). This CDR3 comprises 14 residues. The CDR3 region has the DNA TGTGCCAGCAGCTTCGAGGGGGCTATTCAGCCCCAGCATTTT. Protein product: CASSFEGAIQPQHF. The whole variable domain, remainder taken from reference TRBV7-9 and TRBJ1-5, is DTGVSQNPRHKITKRGQNVTFRCDPISEHNRLYWYRQTLGQGPEFLTYFQNEAQLEKSRLLSDRFSAERPKGSFSTLEIQRTEQGDSAMYLCASSFEGAIQPQHFGDGTRLSIL.

This clonotype was seen at least ten times. The chain uses TRBV6-1 and TRBJ1-4; 9 nucleotides line up with TRBD1. With 8 bases clipped from V and 7 bases from J, the junction kept 5 bases outside the gene matches. The CDR3 runs to 13 residues. Germline V CDR1 and CDR2: MNHNS, SASEGT. The CDR3 loop is CASYTGGSEKLFF. The CDR3 nucleotides are TGTGCCAGCTATACAGGGGGCTCTGAAAAACTGTTTTTT.

This chain links TRBV2 with TRBJ1-1; unclear D gene. Trimming cost V 3 bases and J 5 bases, with 7 bases left between them. Germline loops: CDR1 SNHLY, CDR2 FYNNEI. The length of the CDR3 is 12 residues. CDR3 nucleotides: TGTGCCAGCAGTGACTCGTGGACTGAAGCTTTCTTT. Amino acids: CASSDSWTEAFF.

This clonotype occurred many times. V gene TRBV30 combines with J gene TRBJ2-1; possibly TRBD2 for D (6 bases). The CDR3 spans 11 residues. V shed 7 bases and J shed 13 bases, with 17 bases lying between them. CDR1 and CDR2 from the germline V gene are GTSNPN and SVGIG (reference sequence). CDR3 coding DNA: TGTGCCTCCTCGAACGGGGGATCCCAGTTCTTC. Its translation is CASSNGGSQFF.

Ten or more counts support this clonotype. The CDR3: CASSQDGGNTEAFF. Here the CDR3 DNA reads TGTGCCAGCAGCCAAGATGGAGGGAACACTGAAGCTTTCTTT. The chain combines TRBV3-1 with TRBJ1-1; D gene ambiguous. Trimming stripped 0 bases from V and 1 base from J, with 6 bases between. Germline assignment: CDR1 LGHDT and CDR2 YNNKEL (reference sequence). CDR3 length: 14 amino acids.

The table lists this clonotype with many counts. The chain combines TRBV6-2 or TRBV6-3 with TRBJ1-4; no reliable D call. The ends were cut back, 2 bases at V and 1 base at J, with 8 bases in the middle. Germline loops: CDR1 MNHEY, CDR2 SVGEGT. The CDR3 is 15 amino acids. CDR3 amino acids: CASSYNGRTNEKLFF. The CDR3 DNA reads TGTGCCAGCAGTTACAACGGAAGAACTAATGAAAAACTGTTTTTT.

This clonotype appeared many times. The chain carries TRBV12-3 or TRBV12-4 and TRBJ1-1; D gene unclear. This CDR3 has 16 residues. V shed 8 bases and J shed 1 base, with 20 bases lying between them. CDR3 region: CASRINSWEKNTEAFF. Written as DNA, the CDR3 is TGTGCCAGCCGTATCAATTCTTGGGAGAAGAACACTGAAGCTTTCTTT.

The chain joins TRBV24-1 to TRBJ2-5; TRBD2 agrees at 7 bases. The V gene end was trimmed by 7 bases and the J gene end by 5 bases; junction bases not matched to a gene: 6. CDR3 length: 13 residues. Germline V gene sequence: CDR1 KGHDR, CDR2 SFDVKD. CDR3 in amino acids: CATSEGAGETQYF. For the CDR3, the DNA is TGTGCCACCAGCGAGGGAGCGGGGGAGACCCAGTACTTC.

This clonotype was recorded at least ten times. The chain combines TRBV6-5 with TRBJ1-1; D gene unclear. The CDR3 consists of 14 residues. V shed 2 bases and J shed 0 bases, with 7 bases lying between them. CDR1 is MNHEY, CDR2 SVGAGI, per germline. The CDR3 region is CASSYLRVNTEAFF. The CDR3 region has the DNA TGTGCCAGCAGTTACCTCAGAGTGAACACTGAAGCTTTCTTT.

In its sample, this clonotype was seen many times. The chain links TRBV6-2 or TRBV6-3 to TRBJ2-7; 11 nucleotides agree with TRBD1. The germline V gene encodes CDR1 MNHEY and CDR2 SVGEGT. V lost 5 bases, J lost 2 bases, and 11 bases stayed unmatched. This CDR3 contains 17 residues. Written as DNA, the CDR3 is TGTGCCAGCAGTGAAGATTTCGTGGGACAGGGGGCCTACGAGCAGTACTTC. Its protein product is CASSEDFVGQGAYEQYF.

This clonotype was detected many times. The chain has TRBV6-1 and TRBJ1-1; maybe TRBD1 (5 bases). V dropped 10 bases and J dropped 4 bases, with 22 bases sitting between them. This CDR3 is 15 amino acids long. Per germline, CDR1 MNHNS and CDR2 SASEGT. The CDR3 reads CATSTGSQWVTEAFF. CDR3 DNA sequence: TGTGCCACCTCAACAGGCTCTCAATGGGTCACTGAAGCTTTCTTT.

To note about this clonotype: One base away lies a much larger clone, so this may be a sequencing read error. Likely a read error: the CDR3 ends without its conserved phenylalanine or tryptophan. V is TRBV11-2 and J is TRBJ1-6; D unclear. Germline V CDR1 and CDR2: SGHAT, FQNNGV. The germline V and J ends were trimmed by 2 bases and 8 bases, with 7 bases remaining between them. This CDR3 has 13 amino acids. The CDR3 here is CASSLWGDSPLHS. In DNA form, the CDR3 reads TGTGCCAGCAGCTTATGGGGAGATTCACCCCTCCACTCT.

J is TRBJ2-1 and V is TRBV29-1, with D perhaps being TRBD1 or TRBD2 (5 bases each). The CDR3 length is 12 residues. Looked up from germline, CDR1 is SQVTM and CDR2 is ANQGSEA. Trimming removed 8 bases at V and 9 bases at J, with 17 bases between. CDR3 protein: CSTPAERGEQFF. As DNA, the CDR3 is TGCAGCACCCCCGCGGAGAGGGGTGAGCAGTTCTTC.

There are a few counts of this clonotype. A read error may account for a junction end that differs from germline. This chain links TRBV12-3 or TRBV12-4 with TRBJ1-4; 7 bases agree with TRBD1. CDR3 length: 15 amino acids. CDR3 in DNA: TGTGCCAGCAGCCTAAGACAGGGCAGTAATGAAAAACTGCTTTTT. Protein sequence: CASSLRQGSNEKLLF.

This clonotype was seen a few times. V and J are TRBV4-1 and TRBJ1-1; maybe TRBD1 (5 bases). Trimming cost V 1 base and J 1 base, with 22 bases left between them. The CDR3 length is 19 residues. Germline assignment: CDR1 MGHRA and CDR2 YSYEKL. In DNA, the CDR3 is TGCGCCAGCAGCCAAGCTGGGGGAAACATTAGAGGTAAGAACACTGAAGCTTTCTTT. Translation: CASSQAGGNIRGKNTEAFF.